This TCR beta chain was captured in a study of shared clonotypes between healthy human individuals. The study's findings and limits: Only blood underwent sampling, and tissue repertoires likely differ. Around 5% was the fraction of naive CD4 clonotypes found shared across a few donors.

CDR3 size: 16 residues. Germline CDR1 and CDR2: SGHDN and FVKESK. With V trimmed by 2 bases and J by 4 bases, 8 bases remained unmatched. Regarding this clone: Antigen unknown.

Deep level was the assay's run setting. Each subset's genomic DNA was split evenly across several immunoSEQ plates. Assay used: immunoSEQ multiplex PCR; TCRdb lists only in-frame clones, some missing. The profile shows fewer than 3 million clones, around 90% of them singletons. The chain carries TRBV14 and TRBJ2-1; 7 nucleotides line up with TRBD1. Sequencing was carried out using naive CD4+ T cells from PBMCs. As to subset: CD45RA+ positively selected. The receptor was derived from a man aged 18 to 30 in good health. Some clones in this sample may be carry-over from other donors' samples. As DNA, the CDR3 is TGTGCCAGCAGCCAAACCGGGACAGCCCTTTACAATGAGCAGTTCTTC. Encoded protein: CASSQTGTALYNEQFF.